This TCR beta chain originates from a study of cytotoxic CD8 clonotypes in ibrutinib-treated CLL. Overall study context: Timing of response sample collection was a median around twelve months after treatment start, with a range of 6 to 36. On average, each sample had about 260,000 productive templates and approximately 89,000 productive rearrangements.

CDR3 length equals 14 residues. Germline trimming cut 5 bases from V and 7 bases from J; bases unmatched to any gene: 7. Germline-derived CDR1 and CDR2 are SGHDT and YYEEEE. Concerning this clone: Its antigen is not identified.

The data were produced by immunoSEQ multiplex PCR, yet TCRdb's version contains in-frame clones alone and is incomplete. The data hold around 77,000 clones, with 80% observed a single time. Study conclusions and caveats: Shared public clonotypes were rare, and on treatment they either got smaller or stayed the same.

Sequenced here: PBMCs, sampled at disease progression, from a patient treated with ibrutinib. The V and J genes are TRBV5-6 and TRBJ1-4, with 8 bases lining up with TRBD1. The origin of this receptor is a human donor with chronic lymphocytic leukemia. The DNA of the CDR3 is TGTGCCAGCAGAGGACAGGGAATCGGTGAAAAACTGTTTTTT. Translation gives CASRGQGIGEKLFF.